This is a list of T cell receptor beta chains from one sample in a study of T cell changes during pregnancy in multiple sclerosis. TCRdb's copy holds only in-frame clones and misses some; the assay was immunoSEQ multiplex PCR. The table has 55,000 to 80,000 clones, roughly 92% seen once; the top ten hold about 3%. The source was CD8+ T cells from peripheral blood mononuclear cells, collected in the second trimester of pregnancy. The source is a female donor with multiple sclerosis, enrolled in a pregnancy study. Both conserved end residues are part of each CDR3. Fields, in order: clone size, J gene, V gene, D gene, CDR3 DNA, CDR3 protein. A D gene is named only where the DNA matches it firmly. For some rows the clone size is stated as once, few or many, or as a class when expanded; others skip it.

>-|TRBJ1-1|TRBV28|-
TGTGCCAGCAGTTTAGGGGCGCGGTCCACTGAAGCTTTCTTT
CASSLGARSTEAFF
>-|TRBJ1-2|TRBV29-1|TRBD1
TGCAGCGGCCAGGACAGGAACTATGGCTACACCTTC
CSGQDRNYGYTF
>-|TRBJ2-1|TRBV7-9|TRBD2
TGTGCCAGCAGCTTAGCGCAGCGGGAGGCCAATGAGCAGTTCTTC
CASSLAQREANEQFF
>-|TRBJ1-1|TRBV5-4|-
TGTGCCAGCAGCTTGGAAGGGGTTACCACTGAAGCTTTCTTT
CASSLEGVTTEAFF
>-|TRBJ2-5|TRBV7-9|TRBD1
TGTGCCAGCAGCCCGACAGGGGGCCTACAAGAGACCCAGTACTTC
CASSPTGGLQETQYF
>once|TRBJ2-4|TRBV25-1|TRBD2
TGTGCCAGCAGTGATTTGACTAGCGGAGAGGACATTCAGTACTTC
CASSDLTSGEDIQYF
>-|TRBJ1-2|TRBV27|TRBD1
TGTGCCAGCAGTTCGATCAGGGGGAAAGCTAACTATGGCTACACCTTC
CASSSIRGKANYGYTF
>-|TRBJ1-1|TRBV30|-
TGTGCCTGGAGAGACTCAGGGTGGGACACTGAAGCTTTCTTT
CAWRDSGWDTEAFF
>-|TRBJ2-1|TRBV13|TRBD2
TGTGCCAGCTCCGCTAGCGGGAGGAGCTCCTACAATGAGCAGTTCTTC
CASSASGRSSYNEQFF
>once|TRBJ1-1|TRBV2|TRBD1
TGTGCCAGCAGTCCTACAGGGGGCGCTTCTGAAGCTTTCTTT
CASSPTGGASEAFF
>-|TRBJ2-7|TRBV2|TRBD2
TGTGCCAGCAGTGCGGGGGGTTTCTCCTACGAGCAGTACTTC
CASSAGGFSYEQYF
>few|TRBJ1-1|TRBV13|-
TGTGCCAGCAGCTTGACAGGTGAAGCTTTCTTT
CASSLTGEAFF
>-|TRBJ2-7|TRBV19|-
TGTGCCAGTAGTATCGGGGTAATGGACGGCGAGCAGTACTTC
CASSIGVMDGEQYF
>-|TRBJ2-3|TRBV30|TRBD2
TGTGCCTGGAGGGGGGCGGGAGGACCCTTCCCCACAGATACGCAGTATTTT
CAWRGAGGPFPTDTQYF
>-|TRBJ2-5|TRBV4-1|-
TGCGCCAGCAGCCAAGGGCCAGGGGAGGAGACCCAGTACTTC
CASSQGPGEETQYF
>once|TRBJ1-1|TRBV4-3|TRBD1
TGCGCCAGCAGTAAATCATCGACAGGGAATACTGAAGCTTTCTTT
CASSKSSTGNTEAFF
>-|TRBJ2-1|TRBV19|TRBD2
TGTGCCAGTAGTATTATCGCGGGAGGGCGCAATGAGCAGTTCTTC
CASSIIAGGRNEQFF
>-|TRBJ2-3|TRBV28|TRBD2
TGTGCCAGCAGTTTCGGGGGACTAGCGGGGATAGATACGCAGTATTTT
CASSFGGLAGIDTQYF
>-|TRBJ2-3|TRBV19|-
TGTGCCAGCGGGGTTGGTGAGCGGTTTACAGATACGCAGTATTTT
CASGVGERFTDTQYF
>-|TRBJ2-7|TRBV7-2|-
TGTGCCAGCAGCGTAACTGATTCCTACGAGCAGTACTTC
CASSVTDSYEQYF
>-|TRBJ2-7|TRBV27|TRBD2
TGTGCCAGCAGTTGGCGACTAGCTCCCTACGAGCAGTACTTC
CASSWRLAPYEQYF
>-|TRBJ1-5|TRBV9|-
TGTGCCAGCAGCCCCCAGGGTTTCAATCAGCCCCAGCATTTT
CASSPQGFNQPQHF
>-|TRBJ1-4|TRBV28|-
TGTGCCAGCCTTGAAAGGGGCATTGGCGTTAATGAAAAACTGTTTTTT
CASLERGIGVNEKLFF
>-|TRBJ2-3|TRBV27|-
TGTGCCAGCAAACAAGGGGGCACAGATACGCAGTATTTT
CASKQGGTDTQYF
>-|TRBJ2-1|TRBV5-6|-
TGTGCCAGCAGCTTGTTTCAGGGAACGTCTTTCGATGAGCAGTTCTTC
CASSLFQGTSFDEQFF
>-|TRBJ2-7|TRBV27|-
TGTGCCAGCACTCTAAGGGCAGGGGCCTACGAGCAGTACTTC
CASTLRAGAYEQYF
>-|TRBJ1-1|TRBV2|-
TGTGCCAGCAGTGGGCAGGTTATGGATGAAGCTTTCTTT
CASSGQVMDEAFF
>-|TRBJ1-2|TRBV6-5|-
TGTGCCAGCAGTTACTCGTGGAGGGTCGGCTACACCTTC
CASSYSWRVGYTF
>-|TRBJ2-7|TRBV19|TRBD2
TGTGCCAGTAGTGCTGAGCGGGAGGGCCAAGCCTACGAGCAGTACTTC
CASSAEREGQAYEQYF
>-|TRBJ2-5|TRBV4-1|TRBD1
TGCGCCAGCGGAGATCGGGACAGGGGTGGGGAGACCCAGTACTTC
CASGDRDRGGETQYF
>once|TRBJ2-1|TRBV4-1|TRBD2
TGCGCCGCGGGGCGCGGGGGCTCCTACAATGAGCAGTTCTTC
CAAGRGGSYNEQFF
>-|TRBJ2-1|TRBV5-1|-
TGCGCCAGCAGCTTGGACGCGTCGTTCAATGAGCAGTTCTTC
CASSLDASFNEQFF
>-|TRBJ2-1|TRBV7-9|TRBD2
TGTGCCAGCAGCTCCACTAGCGGGATATTCAATGAGCAGTTCTTC
CASSSTSGIFNEQFF
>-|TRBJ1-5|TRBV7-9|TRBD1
TGTGCCAGCAGCCGACAGGGGCAGCCCCAGCATTTT
CASSRQGQPQHF
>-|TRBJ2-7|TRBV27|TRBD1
TGTGCCAGCACCCCCTTTGGGGACAGGCTGGTGAGGGAGCAGTACTTC
CASTPFGDRLVREQYF
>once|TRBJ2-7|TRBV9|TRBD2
TGTGCCAGCAGCGTAGGGGGAGGGCTGGCCTCCTACGAGCAGTACTTC
CASSVGGGLASYEQYF
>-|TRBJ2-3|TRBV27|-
TGTGCCAGCAGTCCCCCAGGGTCCACAGATACGCAGTATTTT
CASSPPGSTDTQYF
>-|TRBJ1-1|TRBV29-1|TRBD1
TGCAGCGTTGAGGGACAGGGGGCGGACACTGAAGCTTTCTTT
CSVEGQGADTEAFF
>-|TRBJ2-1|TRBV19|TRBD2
TGTGCCAGTAGTATCGACGGGACTAGCGGGAGCGGGGTCTCCTACAATGAGCAGTTCTTC
CASSIDGTSGSGVSYNEQFF
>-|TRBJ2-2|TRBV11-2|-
TGTGCCAGCAGCCTCACATCCGGGGAGCTGTTTTTT
CASSLTSGELFF
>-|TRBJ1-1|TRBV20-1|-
TGCAGTGCTCCAGGGTGGGGAGCTTTCTTT
CSAPGWGAFF
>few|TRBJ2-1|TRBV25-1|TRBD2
TGTGCCAGCAGTGTGGCTAGCGGGCACAATGAGCAGTTCTTC
CASSVASGHNEQFF
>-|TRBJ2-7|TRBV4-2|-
TGTGCCAGCAGCCAAGAGCGCCGACTTGGGCAGTACTTC
CASSQERRLGQYF
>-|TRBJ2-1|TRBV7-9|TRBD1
TGTGCCAGGGAAGGGACAGGTAATAATGAGCAGTTCTTC
CAREGTGNNEQFF
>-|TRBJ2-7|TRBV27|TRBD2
TGTGCCAGCAGTTTCTCGGACAGCGGGAGCTCCTACGAGCAGTACTTC
CASSFSDSGSSYEQYF
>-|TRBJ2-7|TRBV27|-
TGTGCCAGCAGTTTAAGGGGGTCCTACGAGCAGTACTTC
CASSLRGSYEQYF
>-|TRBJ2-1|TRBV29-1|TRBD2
TGCAGCGTTGAGGCGGGAGGGCCCCACAATGAGCAGTTCTTC
CSVEAGGPHNEQFF
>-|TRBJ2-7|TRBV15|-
TGTGCCACCTCCGTGGACAGAGCCTACGAGCAGTACTTC
CATSVDRAYEQYF
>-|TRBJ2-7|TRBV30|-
TGTGCCTGGAGTTTTCGGCTGGGGCGGTACGAGCAGTACTTC
CAWSFRLGRYEQYF
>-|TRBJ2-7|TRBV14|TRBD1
TGTGCCAGCAGCTTCGCCCGGGACAGTCTGTACTTC
CASSFARDSLYF
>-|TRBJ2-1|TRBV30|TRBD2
TGTGCCTGGAGTGTGACTAGCGGACCCTACAATGAGCAGTTCTTC
CAWSVTSGPYNEQFF
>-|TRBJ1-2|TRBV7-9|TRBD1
TGTGCCAGCAGCCCACGGACAGGGGACTATGGCTACACCTTC
CASSPRTGDYGYTF
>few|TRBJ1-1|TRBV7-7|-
TGTGCCAGCAGCTTAGACAGGAACACTGAAGCTTTCTTT
CASSLDRNTEAFF
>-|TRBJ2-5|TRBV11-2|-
TGTGCCAGCAGGTCTCTAGGAGAGACCCAGTACTTC
CASRSLGETQYF
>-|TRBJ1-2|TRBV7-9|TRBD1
TGTGCCAGCAGCTTAGAGAGGTCAGGGGGCGCCTACAGGTACTATGGCTACACCTTC
CASSLERSGGAYRYYGYTF
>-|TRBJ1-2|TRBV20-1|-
TGCAGTGCCCGGGGGGTCTATGGCTACACCTTC
CSARGVYGYTF
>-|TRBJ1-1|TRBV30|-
TGTGCCTGGAGTGTGGGAGGGGCAAAAACTGAAGCTTTCTTT
CAWSVGGAKTEAFF
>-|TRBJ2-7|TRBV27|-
TGTGCCAGCAGTACCGGCTACGAGCAGTACTTC
CASSTGYEQYF
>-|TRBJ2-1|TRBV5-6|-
TGTGCCAGCAGGGGGGTAGGCGGGGGCGCCTACAATGAGCAGTTCTTC
CASRGVGGGAYNEQFF